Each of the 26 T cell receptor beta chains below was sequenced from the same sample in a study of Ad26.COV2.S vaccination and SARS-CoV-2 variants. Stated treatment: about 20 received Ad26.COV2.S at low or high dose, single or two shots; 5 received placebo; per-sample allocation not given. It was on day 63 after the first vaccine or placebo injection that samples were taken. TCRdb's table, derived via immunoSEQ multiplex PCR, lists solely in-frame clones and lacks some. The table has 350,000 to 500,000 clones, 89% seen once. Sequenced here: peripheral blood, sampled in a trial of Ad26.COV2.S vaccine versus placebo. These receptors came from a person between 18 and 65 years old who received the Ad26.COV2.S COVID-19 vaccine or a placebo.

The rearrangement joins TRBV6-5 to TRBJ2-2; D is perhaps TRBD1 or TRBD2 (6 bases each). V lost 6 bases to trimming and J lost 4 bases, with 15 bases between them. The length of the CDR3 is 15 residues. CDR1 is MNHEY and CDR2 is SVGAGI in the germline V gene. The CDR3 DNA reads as TGTGCCAGCAGAGTCTGGGGGGCCGGCACCGGGGAGCTGTTTTTT. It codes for CASRVWGAGTGELFF.

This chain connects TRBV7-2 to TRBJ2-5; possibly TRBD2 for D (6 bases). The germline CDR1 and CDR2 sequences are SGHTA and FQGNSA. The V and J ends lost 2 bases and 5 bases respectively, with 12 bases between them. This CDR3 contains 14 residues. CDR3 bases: TGTGCCAGCAGCTTAAGGCGGGGACTGGAGACCCAGTACTTC. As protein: CASSLRRGLETQYF. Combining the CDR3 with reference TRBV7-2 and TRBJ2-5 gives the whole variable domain GAGVSQSPSNKVTEKGKDVELRCDPISGHTALYWYRQSLGQGLEFLIYFQGNSAPDKSGLPSDRFSAERTGGSVSTLTIQRTQQEDSAVYLCASSLRRGLETQYFGPGTRLLVL.

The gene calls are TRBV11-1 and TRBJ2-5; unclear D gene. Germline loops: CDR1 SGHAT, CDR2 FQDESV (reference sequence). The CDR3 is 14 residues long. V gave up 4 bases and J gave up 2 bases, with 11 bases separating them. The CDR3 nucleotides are TGTGCCAGCAGCTGGATGTGGGATCAAGAGACCCAGTACTTC. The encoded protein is CASSWMWDQETQYF.

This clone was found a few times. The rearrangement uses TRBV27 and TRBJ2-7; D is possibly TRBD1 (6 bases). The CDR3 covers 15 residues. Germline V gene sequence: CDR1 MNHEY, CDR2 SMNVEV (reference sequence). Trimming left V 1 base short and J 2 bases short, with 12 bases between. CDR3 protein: CASSLFSGVPYEQYF. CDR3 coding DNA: TGTGCCAGCAGTTTATTTTCAGGGGTACCCTACGAGCAGTACTTC.

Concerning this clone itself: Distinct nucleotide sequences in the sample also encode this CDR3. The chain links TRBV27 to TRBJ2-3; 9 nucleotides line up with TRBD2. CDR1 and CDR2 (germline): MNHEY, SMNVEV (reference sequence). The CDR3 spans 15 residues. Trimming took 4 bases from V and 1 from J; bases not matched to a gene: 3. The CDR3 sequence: CASSSRLAGTDTQYF. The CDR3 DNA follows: TGTGCCAGCAGTTCAAGACTAGCGGGCACAGATACGCAGTATTTT.

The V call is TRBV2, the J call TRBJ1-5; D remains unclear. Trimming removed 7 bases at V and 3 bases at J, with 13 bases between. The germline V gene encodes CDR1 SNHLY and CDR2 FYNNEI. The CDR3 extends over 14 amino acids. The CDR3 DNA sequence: TGTGCCAGCAACACCGACGGGGACAATCAGCCCCAGCATTTT. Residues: CASNTDGDNQPQHF.

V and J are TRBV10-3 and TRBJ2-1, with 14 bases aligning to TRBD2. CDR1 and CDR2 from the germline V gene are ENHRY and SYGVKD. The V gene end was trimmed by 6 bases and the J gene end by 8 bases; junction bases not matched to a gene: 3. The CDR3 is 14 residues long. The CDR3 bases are TGTGCCATCAGCCAGGGACTAGCGGGGGATGAGCAGTTCTTC. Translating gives CAISQGLAGDEQFF.

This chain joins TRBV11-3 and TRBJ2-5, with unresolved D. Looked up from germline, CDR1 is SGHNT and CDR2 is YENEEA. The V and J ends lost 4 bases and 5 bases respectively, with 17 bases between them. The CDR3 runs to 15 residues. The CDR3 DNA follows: TGTGCCAGCAGCTCCCGGGCCGGAGACCCGGAGACCCAGTACTTC. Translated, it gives CASSSRAGDPETQYF.

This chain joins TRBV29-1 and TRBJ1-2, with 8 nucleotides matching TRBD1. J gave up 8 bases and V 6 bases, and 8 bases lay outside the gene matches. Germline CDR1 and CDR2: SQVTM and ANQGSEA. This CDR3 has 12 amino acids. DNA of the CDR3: TGCAGCGTACGGACAGGGTCTGGCGGCTACACCTTC. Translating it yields CSVRTGSGGYTF.

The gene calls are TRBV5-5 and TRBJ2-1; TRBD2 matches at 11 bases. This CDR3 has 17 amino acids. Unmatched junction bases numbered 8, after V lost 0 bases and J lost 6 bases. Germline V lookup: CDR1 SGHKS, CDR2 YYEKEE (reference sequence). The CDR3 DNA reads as TGTGCCAGCAGCTTGGCGTTTGCGACTAGCGGGATCAATGAGCAGTTCTTC. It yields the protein CASSLAFATSGINEQFF.

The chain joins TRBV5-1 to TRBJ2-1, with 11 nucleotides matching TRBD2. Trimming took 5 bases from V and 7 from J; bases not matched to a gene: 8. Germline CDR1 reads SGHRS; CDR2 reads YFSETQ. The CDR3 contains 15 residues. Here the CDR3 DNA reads TGCGCCAGCAGTGCAACCGGGACTAGCGGTAATGAGCAGTTCTTC. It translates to CASSATGTSGNEQFF.

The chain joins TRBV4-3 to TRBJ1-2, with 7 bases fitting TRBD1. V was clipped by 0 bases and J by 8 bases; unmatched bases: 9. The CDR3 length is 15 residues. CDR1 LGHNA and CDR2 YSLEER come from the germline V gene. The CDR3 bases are TGCGCCAGCAGCCAAGATCCTAGACAGGGTAGAGGCTACACCTTC. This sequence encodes CASSQDPRQGRGYTF.

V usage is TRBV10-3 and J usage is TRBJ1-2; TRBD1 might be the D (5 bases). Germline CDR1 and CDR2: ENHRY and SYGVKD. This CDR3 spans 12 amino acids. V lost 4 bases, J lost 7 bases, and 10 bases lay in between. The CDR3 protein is CAISGGEGGYTF. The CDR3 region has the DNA TGTGCCATCAGTGGAGGGGAAGGTGGCTACACCTTC.

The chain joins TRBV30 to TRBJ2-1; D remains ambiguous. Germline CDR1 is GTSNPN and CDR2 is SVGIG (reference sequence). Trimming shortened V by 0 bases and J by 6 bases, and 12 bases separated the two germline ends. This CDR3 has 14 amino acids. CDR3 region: CAWSVVRPGNEQFF. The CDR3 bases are TGTGCCTGGAGTGTCGTCAGACCCGGCAATGAGCAGTTCTTC. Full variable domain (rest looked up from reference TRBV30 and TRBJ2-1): SQTIHQWPATLVQPVGSPLSLECTVEGTSNPNLYWYRQAAGRGLQLLFYSVGIGQISSEVPQNLSASRPQDRQFILSSKKLLLSDSGFYLCAWSVVRPGNEQFFGPGTRLTVL.

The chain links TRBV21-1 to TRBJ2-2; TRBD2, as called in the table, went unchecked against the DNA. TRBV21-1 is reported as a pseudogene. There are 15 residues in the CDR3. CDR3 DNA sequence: TGTGCCAGCAGCAACGGTCGCGGGGTCACCGGGGAGCTGTTTTTT. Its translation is CASSNGRGVTGELFF.

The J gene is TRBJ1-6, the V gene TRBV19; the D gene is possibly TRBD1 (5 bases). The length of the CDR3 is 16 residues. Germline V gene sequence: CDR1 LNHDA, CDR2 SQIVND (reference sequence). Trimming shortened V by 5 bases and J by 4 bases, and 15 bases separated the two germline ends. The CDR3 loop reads CASSPGTLLYNSPLHF. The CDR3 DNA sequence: TGTGCCAGTAGTCCTGGGACTTTACTATATAATTCACCCCTCCACTTT. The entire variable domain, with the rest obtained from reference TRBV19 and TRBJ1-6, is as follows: DGGITQSPKYLFRKEGQNVTLSCEQNLNHDAMYWYRQDPGQGLRLIYYSQIVNDFQKGDIAEGYSVSREKKESFPLTVTSAQKNPTAFYLCASSPGTLLYNSPLHFGNGTRLTVT.

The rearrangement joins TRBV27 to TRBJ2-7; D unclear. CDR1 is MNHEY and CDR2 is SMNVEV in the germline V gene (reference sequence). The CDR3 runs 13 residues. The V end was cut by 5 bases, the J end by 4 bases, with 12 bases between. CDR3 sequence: CASSPHRIYEQYV. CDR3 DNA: TGTGCCAGCAGTCCGCATCGGATATACGAGCAGTACGTC.

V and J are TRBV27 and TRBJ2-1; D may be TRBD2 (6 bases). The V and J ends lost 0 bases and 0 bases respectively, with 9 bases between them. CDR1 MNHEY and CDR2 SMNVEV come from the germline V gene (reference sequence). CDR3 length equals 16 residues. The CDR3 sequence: CASSLSAGSSYNEQFF. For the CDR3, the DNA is TGTGCCAGCAGTTTATCGGCGGGGAGCTCCTACAATGAGCAGTTCTTC.

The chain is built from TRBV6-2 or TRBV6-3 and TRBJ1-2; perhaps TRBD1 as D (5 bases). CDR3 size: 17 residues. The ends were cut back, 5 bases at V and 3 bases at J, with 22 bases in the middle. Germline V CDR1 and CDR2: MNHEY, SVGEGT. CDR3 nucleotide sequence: TGTGCCAGCAGTCCCCTCTCGGGACGACTAATGGACTATGGCTACACCTTC. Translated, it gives CASSPLSGRLMDYGYTF.

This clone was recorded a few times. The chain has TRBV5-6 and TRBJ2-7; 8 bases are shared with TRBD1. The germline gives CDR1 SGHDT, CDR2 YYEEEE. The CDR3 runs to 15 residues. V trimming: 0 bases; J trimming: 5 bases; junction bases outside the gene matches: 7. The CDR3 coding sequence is TGTGCCAGCAGCTTGGGCCAGGGGGCCAACCACGAGCAGTACGTC. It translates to CASSLGQGANHEQYV.

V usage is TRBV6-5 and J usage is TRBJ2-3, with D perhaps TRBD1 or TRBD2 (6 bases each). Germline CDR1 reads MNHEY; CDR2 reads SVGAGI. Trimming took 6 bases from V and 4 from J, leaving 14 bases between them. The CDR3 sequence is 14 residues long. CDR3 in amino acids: CASSPGGFADTQYF. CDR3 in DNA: TGTGCCAGCAGCCCCGGGGGCTTTGCAGATACGCAGTATTTT.

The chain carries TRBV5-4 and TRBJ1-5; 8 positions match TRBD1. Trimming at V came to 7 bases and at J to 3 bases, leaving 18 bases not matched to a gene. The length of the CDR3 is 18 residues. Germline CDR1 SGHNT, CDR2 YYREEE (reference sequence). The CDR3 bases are TGTGCCAGCGGGAGACAGGGGCGTTTCAGAATTACCAATCAGCCCCAGCATTTT. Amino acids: CASGRQGRFRITNQPQHF.

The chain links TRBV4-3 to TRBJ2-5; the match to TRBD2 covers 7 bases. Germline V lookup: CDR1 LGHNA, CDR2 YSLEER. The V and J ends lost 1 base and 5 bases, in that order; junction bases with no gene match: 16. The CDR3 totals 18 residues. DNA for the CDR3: TGCGCCAGCAGCCAAGGCTTGAGCCGGCGGGAGATGGGGGAGACCCAGTACTTC. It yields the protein CASSQGLSRREMGETQYF.

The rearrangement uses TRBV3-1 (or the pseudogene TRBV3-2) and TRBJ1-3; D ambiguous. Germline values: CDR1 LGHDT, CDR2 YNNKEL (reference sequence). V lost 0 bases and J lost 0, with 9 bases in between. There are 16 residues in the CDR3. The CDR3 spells CASSQDAGISGNTIYF. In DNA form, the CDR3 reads TGTGCCAGCAGCCAAGATGCGGGCATCTCTGGAAACACCATATATTTT.

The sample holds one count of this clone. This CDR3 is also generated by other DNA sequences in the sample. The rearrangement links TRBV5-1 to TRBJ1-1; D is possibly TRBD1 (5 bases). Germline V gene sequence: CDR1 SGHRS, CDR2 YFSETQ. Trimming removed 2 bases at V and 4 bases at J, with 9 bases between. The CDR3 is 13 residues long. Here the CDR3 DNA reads TGCGCCAGCAGCTTTACAGGACCCACTGAAGCTTTCTTT. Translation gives CASSFTGPTEAFF.

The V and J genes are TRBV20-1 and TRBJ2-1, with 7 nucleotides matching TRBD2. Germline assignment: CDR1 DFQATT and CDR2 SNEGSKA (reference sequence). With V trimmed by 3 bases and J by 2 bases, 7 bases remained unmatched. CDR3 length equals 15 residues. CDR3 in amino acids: CSASMGGGAYNEQFF. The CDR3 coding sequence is TGCAGTGCTAGTATGGGGGGGGGTGCCTACAATGAGCAGTTCTTC.